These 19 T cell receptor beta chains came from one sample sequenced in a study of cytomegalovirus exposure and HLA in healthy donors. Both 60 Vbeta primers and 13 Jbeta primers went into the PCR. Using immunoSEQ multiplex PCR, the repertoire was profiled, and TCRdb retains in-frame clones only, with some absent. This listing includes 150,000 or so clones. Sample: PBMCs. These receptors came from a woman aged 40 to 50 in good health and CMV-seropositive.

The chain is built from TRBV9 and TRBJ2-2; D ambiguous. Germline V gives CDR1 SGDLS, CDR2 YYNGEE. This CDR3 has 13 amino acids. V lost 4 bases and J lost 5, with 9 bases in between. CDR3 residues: CASSPTFTGELFF. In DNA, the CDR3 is TGTGCCAGCAGCCCCACTTTTACCGGGGAGCTGTTTTTT. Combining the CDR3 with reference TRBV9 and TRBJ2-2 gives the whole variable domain DSGVTQTPKHLITATGQRVTLRCSPRSGDLSVYWYQQSLDQGLQFLIQYYNGEERAKGNILERFSAQQFPDLHSELNLSSLELGDSALYFCASSPTFTGELFFGEGSRLTVL.

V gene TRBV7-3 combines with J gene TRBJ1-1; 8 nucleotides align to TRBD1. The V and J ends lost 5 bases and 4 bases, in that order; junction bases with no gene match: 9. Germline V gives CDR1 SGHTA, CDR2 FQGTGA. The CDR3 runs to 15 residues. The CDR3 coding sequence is TGTGCCAGCAGCCAAACTGACAGGGGTTCCACTGAAGCTTTCTTT. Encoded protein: CASSQTDRGSTEAFF. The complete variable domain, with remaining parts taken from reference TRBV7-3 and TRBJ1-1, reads GAGVSQTPSNKVTEKGKYVELRCDPISGHTALYWYRQSLGQGPEFLIYFQGTGAADDSGLPNDRFFAVRPEGSVSTLKIQRTERGDSAVYLCASSQTDRGSTEAFFGQGTRLTVV.

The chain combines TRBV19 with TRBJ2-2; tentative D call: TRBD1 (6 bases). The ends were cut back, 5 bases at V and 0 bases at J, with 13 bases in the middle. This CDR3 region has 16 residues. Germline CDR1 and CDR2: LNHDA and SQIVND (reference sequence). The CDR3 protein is CASSVARTANTGELFF. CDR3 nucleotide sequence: TGTGCCAGTAGTGTAGCTCGGACAGCGAACACCGGGGAGCTGTTTTTT.

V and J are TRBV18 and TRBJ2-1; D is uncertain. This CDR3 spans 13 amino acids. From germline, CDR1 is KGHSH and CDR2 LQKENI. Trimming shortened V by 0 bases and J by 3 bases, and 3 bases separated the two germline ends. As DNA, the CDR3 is TGTGCCAGCTCACCACCTTACTACAATGAGCAGTTCTTC. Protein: CASSPPYYNEQFF.

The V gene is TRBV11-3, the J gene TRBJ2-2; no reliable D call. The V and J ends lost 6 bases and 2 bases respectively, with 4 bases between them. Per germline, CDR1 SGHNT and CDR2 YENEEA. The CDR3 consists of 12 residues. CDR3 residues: CASRHNTGELFF. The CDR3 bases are TGTGCCAGCAGACATAACACCGGGGAGCTGTTTTTT.

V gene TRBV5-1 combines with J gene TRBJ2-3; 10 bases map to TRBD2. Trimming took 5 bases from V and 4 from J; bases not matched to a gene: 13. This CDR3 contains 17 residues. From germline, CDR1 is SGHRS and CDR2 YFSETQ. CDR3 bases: TGCGCCAGCAGAAGGGATATAGCTAGCGGGAGTGCAGATACGCAGTATTTT. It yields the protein CASRRDIASGSADTQYF.

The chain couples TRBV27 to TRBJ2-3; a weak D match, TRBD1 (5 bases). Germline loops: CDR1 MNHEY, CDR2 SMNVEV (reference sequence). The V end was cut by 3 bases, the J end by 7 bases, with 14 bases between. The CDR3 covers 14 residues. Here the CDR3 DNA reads TGTGCCAGCAGTTTTTCGTCAGGGTTGAATACGCAGTATTTT. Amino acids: CASSFSSGLNTQYF.

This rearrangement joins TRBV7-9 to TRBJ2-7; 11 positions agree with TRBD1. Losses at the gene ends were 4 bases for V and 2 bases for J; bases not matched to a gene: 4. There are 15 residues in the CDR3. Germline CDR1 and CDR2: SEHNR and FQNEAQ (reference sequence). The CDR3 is CASSSGQGGTYEQYF. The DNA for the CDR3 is TGTGCCAGCAGCTCGGGACAGGGGGGTACCTACGAGCAGTACTTC.

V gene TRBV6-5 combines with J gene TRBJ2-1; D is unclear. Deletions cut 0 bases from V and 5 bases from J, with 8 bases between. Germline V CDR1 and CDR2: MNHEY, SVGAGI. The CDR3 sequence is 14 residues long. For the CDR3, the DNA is TGTGCCAGCAGTTACTCGAACAGAAACAATGAGCAGTTCTTC. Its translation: CASSYSNRNNEQFF.

The CDR3 protein is CASSEPTGGAYTDTQYF. CDR3 DNA sequence: TGTGCCAGCAGTGAACCTACAGGGGGCGCGTACACAGATACGCAGTATTTT. The chain couples TRBV6-1 to TRBJ2-3; 9 bases fit TRBD1. Germline loops: CDR1 MNHNS, CDR2 SASEGT. This CDR3 is built from 17 residues. The ends lost 2 bases at V and 2 bases at J; junction bases unmatched: 8.

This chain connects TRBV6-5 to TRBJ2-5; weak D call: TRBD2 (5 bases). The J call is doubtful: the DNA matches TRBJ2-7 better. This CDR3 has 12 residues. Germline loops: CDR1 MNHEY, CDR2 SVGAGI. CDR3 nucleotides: TGTGCCAGCAGTCGAGGGAACTACGAGCAGTACTTC. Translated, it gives CASSRGNYEQYF.

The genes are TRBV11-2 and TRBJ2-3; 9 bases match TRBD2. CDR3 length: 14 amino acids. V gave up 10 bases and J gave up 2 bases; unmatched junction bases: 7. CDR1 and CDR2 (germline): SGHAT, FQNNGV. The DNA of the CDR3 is TGTGCCACCATAGCGGGAGCCTACACAGATACGCAGTATTTT. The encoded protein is CATIAGAYTDTQYF.

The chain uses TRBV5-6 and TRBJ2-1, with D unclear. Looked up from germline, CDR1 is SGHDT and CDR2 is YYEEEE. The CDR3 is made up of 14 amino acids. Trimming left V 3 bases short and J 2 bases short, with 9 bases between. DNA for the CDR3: TGTGCCAGCAGCTCCCCAGGCCCCTACAATGAGCAGTTCTTC. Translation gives CASSSPGPYNEQFF.

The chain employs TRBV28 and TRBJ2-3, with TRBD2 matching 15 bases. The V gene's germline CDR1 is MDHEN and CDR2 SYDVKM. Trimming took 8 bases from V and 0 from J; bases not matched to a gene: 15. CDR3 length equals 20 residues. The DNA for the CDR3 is TGTGCCAGCCCCCCTATTGTAGGACTAGCGGGAGGGATTAGCACAGATACGCAGTATTTT. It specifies CASPPIVGLAGGISTDTQYF.

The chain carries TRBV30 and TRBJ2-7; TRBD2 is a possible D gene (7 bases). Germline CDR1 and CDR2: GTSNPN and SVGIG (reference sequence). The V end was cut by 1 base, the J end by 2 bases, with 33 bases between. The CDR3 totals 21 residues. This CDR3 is CAWSDRRRGAGALVNAYEQYF. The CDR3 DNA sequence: TGTGCCTGGAGTGACCGCCGCAGGGGTGCGGGAGCGCTAGTTAATGCCTACGAGCAGTACTTC. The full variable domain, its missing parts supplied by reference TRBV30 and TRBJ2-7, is SQTIHQWPATLVQPVGSPLSLECTVEGTSNPNLYWYRQAAGRGLQLLFYSVGIGQISSEVPQNLSASRPQDRQFILSSKKLLLSDSGFYLCAWSDRRRGAGALVNAYEQYFGPGTRLTVT.

This CDR3 is CASRERTGGANTGELFF. In nucleotides, the CDR3 is TGTGCCAGCAGAGAACGAACGGGAGGCGCGAACACCGGGGAGCTGTTTTTT. The rearrangement joins TRBV27 to TRBJ2-2; 7 bases are a match to TRBD2. After removal of 6 bases from V and 0 bases from J, the junction contained 10 bases not matched to a gene. Germline CDR1 and CDR2: MNHEY and SMNVEV (reference sequence). CDR3 length: 17 amino acids.

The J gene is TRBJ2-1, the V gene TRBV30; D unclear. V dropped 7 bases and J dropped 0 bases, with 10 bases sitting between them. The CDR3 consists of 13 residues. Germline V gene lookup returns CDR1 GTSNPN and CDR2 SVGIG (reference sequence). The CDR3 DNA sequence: TGTGCCTATACCCGAGCCTCCTACAATGAGCAGTTCTTC. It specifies CAYTRASYNEQFF. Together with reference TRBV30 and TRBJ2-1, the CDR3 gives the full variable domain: SQTIHQWPATLVQPVGSPLSLECTVEGTSNPNLYWYRQAAGRGLQLLFYSVGIGQISSEVPQNLSASRPQDRQFILSSKKLLLSDSGFYLCAYTRASYNEQFFGPGTRLTVL.

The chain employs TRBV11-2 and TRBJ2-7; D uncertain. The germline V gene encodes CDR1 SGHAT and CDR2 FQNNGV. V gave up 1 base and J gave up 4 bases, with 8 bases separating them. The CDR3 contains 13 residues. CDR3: CASSLAELYEQYF. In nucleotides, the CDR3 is TGTGCCAGCAGCTTAGCAGAACTATACGAGCAGTACTTC.

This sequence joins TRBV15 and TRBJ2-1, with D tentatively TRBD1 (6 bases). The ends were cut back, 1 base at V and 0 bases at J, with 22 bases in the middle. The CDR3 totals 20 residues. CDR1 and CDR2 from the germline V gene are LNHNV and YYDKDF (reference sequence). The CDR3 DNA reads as TGTGCCACCAGCAGAGGGCCGGGACACATGGCCGCAACCTCCTACAATGAGCAGTTCTTC. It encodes CATSRGPGHMAATSYNEQFF. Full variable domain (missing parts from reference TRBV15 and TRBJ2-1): DAMVIQNPRYQVTQFGKPVTLSCSQTLNHNVMYWYQQKSSQAPKLLFHYYDKDFNNEADTPDNFQSRRPNTSFCFLDIRSPGLGDTAMYLCATSRGPGHMAATSYNEQFFGPGTRLTVL.